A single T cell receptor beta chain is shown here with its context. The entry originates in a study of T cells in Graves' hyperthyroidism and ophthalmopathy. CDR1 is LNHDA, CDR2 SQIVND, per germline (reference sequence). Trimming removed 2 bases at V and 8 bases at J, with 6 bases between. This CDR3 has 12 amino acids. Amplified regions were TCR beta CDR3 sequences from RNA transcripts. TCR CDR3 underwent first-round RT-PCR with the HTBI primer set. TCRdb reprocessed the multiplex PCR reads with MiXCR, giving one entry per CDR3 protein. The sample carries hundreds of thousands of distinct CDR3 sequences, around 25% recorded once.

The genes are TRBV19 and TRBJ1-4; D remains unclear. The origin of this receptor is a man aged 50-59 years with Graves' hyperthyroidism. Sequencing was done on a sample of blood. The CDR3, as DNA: TGTGCCAGTAGTATATTGGGGGAAAAACTGTTTTTT. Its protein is CASSILGEKLFF.